This is a list of T cell receptor beta chains from one sample in a study of blood T cell repertoires in COVID-19. Sequencing was performed with immunoSEQ multiplex PCR; in TCRdb, only in-frame clones are kept and a portion is missing. In the table there are roughly 200,000 clones, 89% of which are singletons. Sequenced sample: PBMCs or T cells enriched from blood (not recorded which). Receptors were obtained from a woman in her thirties or forties with acute COVID-19. CDR3s include the opening cysteine and the closing phenylalanine or tryptophan. A D gene is named only where the DNA matches it firmly. Rows may omit the clone size; those that give it use once, few, many or a size class.

TRBV7-6,TRBJ1-4,TRBD1,.,CASSYGQGYEKLFF,TGTGCCAGCAGTTATGGACAGGGGTATGAAAAACTGTTTTTT
TRBV2,TRBJ2-3,TRBD2,.,CASSETSGYTTDTQYF,TGTGCCAGCAGTGAGACTAGCGGATACACTACAGATACGCAGTATTTT
TRBV6-5,TRBJ2-1,TRBD1,.,CASSYDRGNEQFF,TGTGCCAGCAGTTACGACAGGGGCAATGAGCAGTTCTTC
TRBV28,TRBJ1-2,.,.,CASSPHRRSGYTF,TGTGCCAGCAGTCCCCACAGGCGCAGTGGCTACACCTTC
TRBV5-4,TRBJ2-1,.,few,CASSLTGHEQFF,TGTGCCAGCAGCTTGACAGGGCATGAGCAGTTCTTC
TRBV7-9,TRBJ2-7,.,.,CASSSSGIYYEQYF,TGTGCCAGCAGCTCTTCCGGGATCTACTACGAGCAGTACTTC
TRBV24-1,TRBJ2-1,TRBD2,.,CATSTGTSGQYNEQFF,TGTGCCACCAGTACCGGGACTAGCGGCCAATACAATGAGCAGTTCTTC
TRBV7-8,TRBJ1-1,.,.,CASSLYTAARGPLNTEAFF,TGTGCCAGCAGCTTATACACGGCCGCCCGAGGGCCTTTGAACACTGAAGCTTTCTTT
TRBV24-1,TRBJ2-1,TRBD1,.,CATSLTGNHNEQFF,TGTGCCACCAGCCTGACAGGGAATCACAATGAGCAGTTCTTC
TRBV7-3,TRBJ2-1,.,.,CASSFLAGHEQFF,TGTGCCAGCAGCTTTCTGGCTGGCCATGAGCAGTTCTTC
TRBV7-6,TRBJ2-1,.,.,CASSLSPSQTYNEQFF,TGTGCCAGCAGCTTATCCCCTAGCCAGACCTACAATGAGCAGTTCTTC
TRBV7-2,TRBJ2-4,.,.,CASSPRAAQAKNIQYF,TGTGCCAGCAGCCCAAGAGCGGCGCAAGCCAAAAACATTCAGTACTTC
TRBV3-1/TRBV3-2,TRBJ1-3,TRBD1,.,CASSQNVDRVDTIYF,TGTGCCAGCAGCCAAAACGTCGACAGGGTAGACACCATATATTTT
TRBV7-8,TRBJ1-2,.,.,CASSLVGAGYTF,TGTGCCAGCAGCTTAGTGGGGGCTGGCTACACCTTC
TRBV19,TRBJ2-3,.,.,CASSISDYLSRTDTQYF,TGTGCCAGTAGTATTTCGGACTATCTAAGCCGCACAGATACGCAGTATTTT
TRBV5-4,TRBJ2-7,.,.,CASSLQPGYEQYF,TGTGCCAGCAGCTTGCAACCGGGCTACGAGCAGTACTTC
TRBV18,TRBJ2-7,.,.,CASSPPPGSYEQYF,TGTGCCAGCTCACCCCCCCCAGGGTCTTACGAGCAGTACTTC
TRBV2,TRBJ1-5,TRBD1,.,CASSSDRVQSPQHF,TGTGCCAGCAGTTCGGACAGGGTACAAAGTCCCCAGCATTTT
TRBV4-1,TRBJ2-7,TRBD1,.,CASSQEPGQGYEQYF,TGCGCCAGCAGCCAGGAGCCGGGACAGGGTTACGAGCAGTACTTC
TRBV27,TRBJ1-2,.,.,CASSWRPYGYTF,TGTGCCAGCAGTTGGAGACCCTATGGCTACACCTTC
TRBV5-1,TRBJ2-2,.,.,CASSFRANTGELFF,TGCGCCAGCAGCTTCCGGGCGAACACCGGGGAGCTGTTTTTT
TRBV10-3,TRBJ2-4,.,.,CAISDGGNIQYF,TGTGCCATCAGTGATGGCGGAAACATTCAGTACTTC
TRBV27,TRBJ1-5,TRBD1,.,CASSPDRVSNQPQHF,TGTGCCAGCAGCCCCGACAGGGTGAGCAATCAGCCCCAGCATTTT
TRBV23-1,TRBJ2-1,.,.,CASSQGWNEQFF,TGCGCCAGCAGTCAAGGCTGGAATGAGCAGTTCTTC
TRBV10-2,TRBJ1-5,TRBD1,.,CASSLTSGQGVNQPQHF,TGCGCCAGCAGCCTTACATCGGGACAGGGGGTTAATCAGCCCCAGCATTTT
TRBV11-2,TRBJ1-3,.,few,CASSLSGNTIYF,TGTGCCAGCAGCCTCTCTGGAAACACCATATATTTT
TRBV7-2,TRBJ2-5,.,.,CASSSEGTGSETQYF,TGTGCCAGCAGCTCCGAAGGTACTGGGAGCGAGACCCAGTACTTC
TRBV19,TRBJ1-5,.,.,CASRVFDLGNQPQHF,TGTGCCAGTAGGGTTTTTGACTTGGGCAATCAGCCCCAGCATTTT
TRBV7-9,TRBJ2-1,TRBD2,.,CASSLPERDSYNEQFF,TGTGCCAGCAGCTTACCGGAGCGGGACTCCTACAATGAGCAGTTCTTC
TRBV2,TRBJ1-4,TRBD1,.,CASSEGTANEKLFF,TGTGCCAGCAGTGAGGGGACAGCTAATGAAAAACTGTTTTTT
TRBV6-1,TRBJ2-1,TRBD2,.,CASSEGLAGFNEQFF,TGTGCCAGCAGTGAAGGATTAGCGGGGTTTAATGAGCAGTTCTTC
TRBV4-2,TRBJ2-7,.,.,CASSRAGTGSSYEQYF,TGTGCCAGCAGCCGAGCCGGGACTGGTTCCTCCTACGAGCAGTACTTC
TRBV5-1,TRBJ2-7,TRBD1,.,CASSLDRGYEQYF,TGCGCCAGCAGCTTGGACAGGGGGTACGAGCAGTACTTC
TRBV7-2,TRBJ2-5,.,.,CASSLVSGDETQYF,TGTGCCAGCAGCTTAGTATCGGGAGATGAGACCCAGTACTTC
TRBV6-5,TRBJ1-4,TRBD1,.,CASRLTGALNEKLFF,TGTGCCAGCCGCTTAACAGGGGCGTTGAATGAAAAACTGTTTTTT
TRBV18,TRBJ2-7,TRBD2,.,CASSPGLAGAYEQYF,TGTGCCAGCTCACCCGGACTAGCGGGAGCTTACGAGCAGTACTTC
TRBV3-1/TRBV3-2,TRBJ2-2,TRBD2,.,CASRRTSGGNTGELFF,TGTGCCAGCAGGCGAACTAGCGGGGGGAACACCGGGGAGCTGTTTTTT
TRBV28,TRBJ2-7,.,.,CASSLYSRVSYEQYF,TGTGCCAGCAGTTTATATTCGCGTGTCTCCTACGAGCAGTACTTC
TRBV5-4,TRBJ2-7,TRBD2,.,CASSWGGVRSYEQYF,TGTGCCAGCAGCTGGGGAGGGGTTCGATCCTACGAGCAGTACTTC
TRBV7-9,TRBJ1-6,TRBD1,.,CASSLLVGTGTNSPLHF,TGTGCCAGCAGCTTACTCGTCGGGACAGGGACAAATTCACCCCTCCACTTT
TRBV11-2,TRBJ2-5,TRBD2,.,CASSLLAGGGQETQYF,TGTGCCAGCAGCTTGTTAGCGGGAGGGGGCCAAGAGACCCAGTACTTC
TRBV27,TRBJ1-3,.,.,CASSLGGAPGNTIYF,TGTGCCAGCAGCCTTGGGGGGGCACCTGGAAACACCATATATTTT